These 2 T cell receptor beta chains came from one sample sequenced in a study of blood T cell repertoires in COVID-19. Sequencing used immunoSEQ multiplex PCR; TCRdb keeps in-frame clones, though not all of them. This sample yields over 250,000 clones, of which around nine tenths are seen a single time; 2% to 2.5% belongs to the top ten. The sequenced sample consisted of PBMCs or T cells enriched from blood (not recorded which). Receptors were obtained from a woman in her sixties in a cohort exposed to, infected with or recovered from COVID-19 (not recorded which).

The CDR3 nucleotides are TGCGCCAGGGTCCATGTAGCCGGCGGGGACAATGAGCAGTTCTTC. It encodes CARVHVAGGDNEQFF. The V and J genes are TRBV10-1 and TRBJ2-1, with D possibly matching TRBD2 (6 bases). The germline V and J ends were trimmed by 9 bases and 5 bases, with 20 bases remaining between them. The CDR3 is 15 residues long. Germline assignment: CDR1 WNHNN and CDR2 SYGVQD (reference sequence).

This chain joins TRBV27 and TRBJ2-4, with TRBD2 identical over 10 bases. The V and J ends lost 5 bases and 1 base, in that order; junction bases with no gene match: 5. Germline V gene lookup returns CDR1 MNHEY and CDR2 SMNVEV (reference sequence). The length of the CDR3 is 16 residues. The CDR3 sequence is CASSTSGNGAKNIQYF. The DNA of the CDR3 is TGTGCCAGCAGTACTAGCGGGAACGGGGCCAAAAACATTCAGTACTTC.